The rows below give T cell receptor beta chains drawn from one sample of a study of cytomegalovirus exposure and HLA in healthy donors. The method was immunoSEQ multiplex PCR; TCRdb's version includes in-frame clones alone and lacks a portion of them. The table shows around 130,000 clones, with approximately 81% occurring only once. The sample comprised PBMCs. Every receptor here comes from a woman under 40 in good health and CMV-seronegative. The CDR3 runs from the conserved cysteine through the conserved F or W. The order of the fields is clone size, J gene, V gene, D gene, CDR3 DNA, CDR3 protein. D genes are given only for firm matches. The size field is filled for only some rows; it gives once, few, many or a size class.

clone_size: -
j_call: TRBJ2-5
v_call: TRBV6-1
d_call: -
cdr3_nt: TGTGCCGGGGCGAATGGGCTTCAAGAGACCCAGTACTTC
cdr3_aa: CAGANGLQETQYF

clone_size: -
j_call: TRBJ1-3
v_call: TRBV6-5
d_call: TRBD1
cdr3_nt: TGTGCCAGCAGCGACCTACAGGGGCTTGGAAACACCATATATTTT
cdr3_aa: CASSDLQGLGNTIYF

clone_size: -
j_call: TRBJ2-3
v_call: TRBV7-3
d_call: -
cdr3_nt: TGTGCCAGCAGCTTCTCTAGCACAGATACGCAGTATTTT
cdr3_aa: CASSFSSTDTQYF

clone_size: -
j_call: TRBJ2-1
v_call: TRBV5-3
d_call: TRBD1
cdr3_nt: TGTGCCAGAAGCAACAGGGGAGACAATGAGCAGTTCTTC
cdr3_aa: CARSNRGDNEQFF

clone_size: -
j_call: TRBJ2-7
v_call: TRBV19
d_call: -
cdr3_nt: TGTGCCAGTAGTATAGTTACCGGGTCTTACGAGCAGTACTTC
cdr3_aa: CASSIVTGSYEQYF

clone_size: -
j_call: TRBJ2-5
v_call: TRBV13
d_call: TRBD2
cdr3_nt: TGTGCCAGCAGCTTAGTGGCGGGGGGGTACCAAGAGACCCAGTACTTC
cdr3_aa: CASSLVAGGYQETQYF

clone_size: many
j_call: TRBJ2-7
v_call: TRBV7-6
d_call: -
cdr3_nt: TGTGCCAGCAGCTTAGCTGGGGAGAGCCACGAGCAGTACTTC
cdr3_aa: CASSLAGESHEQYF

clone_size: few
j_call: TRBJ1-2
v_call: TRBV6-5
d_call: TRBD1
cdr3_nt: TGTGCCAGCAGAGGACAGGGGGATGGCTACACCTTC
cdr3_aa: CASRGQGDGYTF

clone_size: -
j_call: TRBJ1-6
v_call: TRBV11-3
d_call: -
cdr3_nt: TGTGCCAGCAGCTTATCGGAGAAATCACCCCTCCACTTT
cdr3_aa: CASSLSEKSPLHF

clone_size: -
j_call: TRBJ2-7
v_call: TRBV5-1
d_call: TRBD1
cdr3_nt: TGCGCCAGCAGCTTGTTAATTTTCGACAGGGACGAGCAGTACTTC
cdr3_aa: CASSLLIFDRDEQYF

clone_size: -
j_call: TRBJ1-5
v_call: TRBV6-5
d_call: -
cdr3_nt: TGTGCCAGCAGGGACCCGCAGGGGATGAGTCAGCCCCAGCATTTT
cdr3_aa: CASRDPQGMSQPQHF

clone_size: -
j_call: TRBJ1-4
v_call: TRBV6-1
d_call: -
cdr3_nt: TGTGCCAGCGGACGACAGTCAACTAATGAAAAACTGTTTTTT
cdr3_aa: CASGRQSTNEKLFF

clone_size: -
j_call: TRBJ1-3
v_call: TRBV7-8
d_call: TRBD1
cdr3_nt: TGTGCCAGCAGCATTTCAGGGGGAGTGTATGGAAACACCATATATTTT
cdr3_aa: CASSISGGVYGNTIYF

clone_size: -
j_call: TRBJ2-2
v_call: TRBV2
d_call: TRBD1
cdr3_nt: TGTGCCAGCAGTGCGCAGAGGGGGCACACCGGGGAGCTGTTTTTT
cdr3_aa: CASSAQRGHTGELFF

clone_size: -
j_call: TRBJ1-4
v_call: TRBV7-9
d_call: -
cdr3_nt: TGTGCCAGCGGGGCTAAAAATGAAAAACTGTTTTTT
cdr3_aa: CASGAKNEKLFF

clone_size: -
j_call: TRBJ2-3
v_call: TRBV2
d_call: -
cdr3_nt: TGTGCCAGCAGTGAAGCGGGGCGCAGCACAGATACGCAGTATTTT
cdr3_aa: CASSEAGRSTDTQYF

clone_size: few
j_call: TRBJ1-1
v_call: TRBV19
d_call: -
cdr3_nt: TGTGCCAGTAGACGTCGGGAGACGGGCACTGAAGCTTTCTTT
cdr3_aa: CASRRRETGTEAFF

clone_size: -
j_call: TRBJ2-5
v_call: TRBV12-2
d_call: -
cdr3_nt: TGTGCAAGTCGCTTAGTACCACACGAGGGAGGGGGAGAGACCCAGTACTTC
cdr3_aa: CASRLVPHEGGGETQYF

clone_size: few
j_call: TRBJ1-6
v_call: TRBV7-3
d_call: -
cdr3_nt: TGTGCCAGCAGCTTATACGCAGGGAATGGTTCACCCCTCCACTTT
cdr3_aa: CASSLYAGNGSPLHF

clone_size: -
j_call: TRBJ1-2
v_call: TRBV5-6
d_call: TRBD1
cdr3_nt: TGTGCCAGCAGCGTAACAGGGGGCGCATTTGTTGGCTACACCTTC
cdr3_aa: CASSVTGGAFVGYTF

clone_size: -
j_call: TRBJ2-5
v_call: TRBV6-5
d_call: -
cdr3_nt: TGTGCCAGCAGTTACTCGATCCTAGCTGAAGAGACCCAGTACTTC
cdr3_aa: CASSYSILAEETQYF

clone_size: -
j_call: TRBJ1-1
v_call: TRBV6-5
d_call: -
cdr3_nt: TGTGCCAGCAGCCAGGACTCTCGAAGGTACACTGAAGCTTTCTTT
cdr3_aa: CASSQDSRRYTEAFF

clone_size: -
j_call: TRBJ1-5
v_call: TRBV2
d_call: TRBD1
cdr3_nt: TGTGCCAGCAGTGGGACAGGGACCAATCAGCCCCAGCATTTT
cdr3_aa: CASSGTGTNQPQHF

clone_size: -
j_call: TRBJ1-2
v_call: TRBV4-2
d_call: TRBD1
cdr3_nt: TGTGCCAGCAGCCAAGTGGGACAGGGGCCGGATGGCTACACCTTC
cdr3_aa: CASSQVGQGPDGYTF

clone_size: -
j_call: TRBJ2-5
v_call: TRBV19
d_call: -
cdr3_nt: TGTGCCAGTAGTATAGATTGGCCTAGCCGCCAAGAGACCCAGTACTTC
cdr3_aa: CASSIDWPSRQETQYF

clone_size: -
j_call: TRBJ1-2
v_call: TRBV6-1
d_call: -
cdr3_nt: TGTGCCAGGAAGGAGAGAGCTAACACTGGCTACACCTTC
cdr3_aa: CARKERANTGYTF

clone_size: -
j_call: TRBJ2-1
v_call: TRBV29-1
d_call: -
cdr3_nt: TGCAGCGGAGGACAGGGAGGGTACAATGAGCAGTTCTTC
cdr3_aa: CSGGQGGYNEQFF

clone_size: few
j_call: TRBJ2-3
v_call: TRBV5-4
d_call: -
cdr3_nt: TGTGCCAGCAGCCCTGCGGGGCGGTACAGGGATACGCAGTATTTT
cdr3_aa: CASSPAGRYRDTQYF

clone_size: -
j_call: TRBJ2-5
v_call: TRBV11-3
d_call: -
cdr3_nt: TGTGCCAGCAGCCCCGAACTGGGAGCACGTGAGACCCAGTACTTC
cdr3_aa: CASSPELGARETQYF

clone_size: few
j_call: TRBJ1-1
v_call: TRBV11-2
d_call: -
cdr3_nt: TGTGCCAGCAGTCAACGGGGGGCCTTGAACACTGAAGCTTTCTTT
cdr3_aa: CASSQRGALNTEAFF

clone_size: -
j_call: TRBJ2-2
v_call: TRBV13
d_call: -
cdr3_nt: TGTGCCAGCAGTCCTCTAGCGAGGAACACCGGGGAGCTGTTTTTT
cdr3_aa: CASSPLARNTGELFF

clone_size: once
j_call: TRBJ2-1
v_call: TRBV7-2
d_call: TRBD2
cdr3_nt: TGTGCCAGCAGCGTTGGCACTAGCGGGGGGAATGAGCAGTTCTTC
cdr3_aa: CASSVGTSGGNEQFF

clone_size: -
j_call: TRBJ2-1
v_call: TRBV7-8
d_call: -
cdr3_nt: TGTGCCAGCAGCTTCCTCGGGGGACCCCCCTACAATGAGCAGTTCTTC
cdr3_aa: CASSFLGGPPYNEQFF

clone_size: -
j_call: TRBJ1-5
v_call: TRBV11-2
d_call: TRBD1
cdr3_nt: TGTGCCAGCAGCTTGGACAGGGGGTCCTCCCAGCCCCAGCATTTT
cdr3_aa: CASSLDRGSSQPQHF

clone_size: -
j_call: TRBJ1-1
v_call: TRBV29-1
d_call: TRBD1
cdr3_nt: TGCAGCGTGGCCAGGGGGCTGAACACTGAAGCTTTCTTT
cdr3_aa: CSVARGLNTEAFF

clone_size: -
j_call: TRBJ2-3
v_call: TRBV18
d_call: -
cdr3_nt: TGTGCCAGCTCACCACCGGCCAGGGCCACAGATACGCAGTATTTT
cdr3_aa: CASSPPARATDTQYF

clone_size: -
j_call: TRBJ1-2
v_call: TRBV30
d_call: -
cdr3_nt: TGTGCCTATACACAGGGACCAATCGGCTACACCTTC
cdr3_aa: CAYTQGPIGYTF

clone_size: -
j_call: TRBJ2-7
v_call: TRBV7-2
d_call: -
cdr3_nt: TGTGCCAGCAGCTTAGTCGGGAAGCAGTACTTC
cdr3_aa: CASSLVGKQYF

clone_size: -
j_call: TRBJ2-1
v_call: TRBV19
d_call: TRBD2
cdr3_nt: TGTGCCAGTAGTATGGGGACTATTCTTGTGCAGTTCTTC
cdr3_aa: CASSMGTILVQFF

clone_size: -
j_call: TRBJ2-3
v_call: TRBV7-9
d_call: -
cdr3_nt: TGTGCCAGCAGCAGAGCCACAGATACGCAGTATTTT
cdr3_aa: CASSRATDTQYF

clone_size: -
j_call: TRBJ2-1
v_call: TRBV5-4
d_call: TRBD2
cdr3_nt: TGTGCCAGCAGCTTAACAGCGGGGGGGACCAATGAGCAGTTCTTC
cdr3_aa: CASSLTAGGTNEQFF

clone_size: -
j_call: TRBJ1-6
v_call: TRBV5-4
d_call: TRBD1
cdr3_nt: TGTGCCAGCAGCCTTCCAGGACAGGGTCCAAACCTCCACTTT
cdr3_aa: CASSLPGQGPNLHF

clone_size: -
j_call: TRBJ1-2
v_call: TRBV2
d_call: -
cdr3_nt: TGTGCCAGCAATGACGGGACTTCCGGCGGCTATGGCTACACCTTC
cdr3_aa: CASNDGTSGGYGYTF

clone_size: once
j_call: TRBJ1-1
v_call: TRBV27
d_call: TRBD1
cdr3_nt: TGTGCCAGCAGTCCGGACAGGGTAGGACCGTTAGCTTTCTTT
cdr3_aa: CASSPDRVGPLAFF

clone_size: once
j_call: TRBJ2-7
v_call: TRBV4-3
d_call: -
cdr3_nt: TGCGCCAGCAGCCAAAGACTCACTGGGTCCTACGAGCAGTACTTC
cdr3_aa: CASSQRLTGSYEQYF

clone_size: -
j_call: TRBJ1-2
v_call: TRBV6-5
d_call: TRBD1
cdr3_nt: TGTGCCAGCAGAGGACAGGGGAAGGTCTATGGCTACACCTTC
cdr3_aa: CASRGQGKVYGYTF

clone_size: -
j_call: TRBJ2-7
v_call: TRBV6-1
d_call: -
cdr3_nt: TGTGCCAGCAGTGAAACCGGGGACACTTCCTACGAGCAGTACTTC
cdr3_aa: CASSETGDTSYEQYF

clone_size: few
j_call: TRBJ2-5
v_call: TRBV2
d_call: TRBD2
cdr3_nt: TGTGCCAGCACCCCGAGTAGCGGGGGGCTGGGGACCCAGTACTTC
cdr3_aa: CASTPSSGGLGTQYF

clone_size: -
j_call: TRBJ1-2
v_call: TRBV6-6
d_call: TRBD1
cdr3_nt: TGTGCCAGCAGTAGGGACAGGGGGGCCTATGGCTACACCTTC
cdr3_aa: CASSRDRGAYGYTF

clone_size: -
j_call: TRBJ1-2
v_call: TRBV5-1
d_call: TRBD1
cdr3_nt: TGCGCCAGCAGGATAGAGGGGGCGAACTATGGCTACACCTTC
cdr3_aa: CASRIEGANYGYTF

clone_size: -
j_call: TRBJ2-2
v_call: TRBV4-1
d_call: -
cdr3_nt: TGCGCCAGCAGCCCCTGGGGCAGGGTGGACACCGGGGAGCTGTTTTTT
cdr3_aa: CASSPWGRVDTGELFF

clone_size: once
j_call: TRBJ1-4
v_call: TRBV13
d_call: -
cdr3_nt: TGTGCCAGCAGCCCAATCGGGGCTAATGAAAAACTGTTTTTT
cdr3_aa: CASSPIGANEKLFF

clone_size: -
j_call: TRBJ1-1
v_call: TRBV9
d_call: -
cdr3_nt: TGTGCCAGCAGCGTACAGGGCATGAACACTGAAGCTTTCTTT
cdr3_aa: CASSVQGMNTEAFF

clone_size: -
j_call: TRBJ1-1
v_call: TRBV5-1
d_call: -
cdr3_nt: TGCGCCAGCAGCTTGGCCTCGGGTCATTACACTGAAGCTTTCTTT
cdr3_aa: CASSLASGHYTEAFF

clone_size: -
j_call: TRBJ1-2
v_call: TRBV27
d_call: -
cdr3_nt: TGTGCCAGCAGTAGGGACAACTTCTATGGCTACACCTTC
cdr3_aa: CASSRDNFYGYTF